This TCR beta chain was identified in a study of blood T cell repertoires in COVID-19. Overall study context: The United States, Italy and Spain supplied acute and convalescent COVID-19 samples. T cells, B-cell-depleted T cells, or PBMCs supplied cDNA or gDNA.

As processed by the authors: From reference gene primer amplification, estimates of nucleated cell counts were derived. The method was immunoSEQ multiplex PCR; TCRdb's version includes in-frame clones alone and lacks a portion of them. That table furnishes V, J and clone size, whereas the DNA furnished D and trimming. The repertoire consists of approximately 200,000 clones, with about 80% occurring once and the leading ten covering 7.8%. The V end was cut by 4 bases, the J end by 4 bases, with 6 bases between. The CDR3 is 11 residues long. Looked up from germline, CDR1 is SGHRS and CDR2 is YFSETQ. Seattle patients were enrolled during active infection and followed longitudinally.

This chain links TRBV5-1 with TRBJ2-7, with D tentatively TRBD2 (6 bases). The sample comprised peripheral blood. The sequence was collected from a woman older than 75 with COVID-19, enrolled during active disease. The CDR3 region is CASSREYEQYF. For the CDR3, the DNA is TGCGCCAGCAGCCGGGAGTACGAGCAGTACTTC.